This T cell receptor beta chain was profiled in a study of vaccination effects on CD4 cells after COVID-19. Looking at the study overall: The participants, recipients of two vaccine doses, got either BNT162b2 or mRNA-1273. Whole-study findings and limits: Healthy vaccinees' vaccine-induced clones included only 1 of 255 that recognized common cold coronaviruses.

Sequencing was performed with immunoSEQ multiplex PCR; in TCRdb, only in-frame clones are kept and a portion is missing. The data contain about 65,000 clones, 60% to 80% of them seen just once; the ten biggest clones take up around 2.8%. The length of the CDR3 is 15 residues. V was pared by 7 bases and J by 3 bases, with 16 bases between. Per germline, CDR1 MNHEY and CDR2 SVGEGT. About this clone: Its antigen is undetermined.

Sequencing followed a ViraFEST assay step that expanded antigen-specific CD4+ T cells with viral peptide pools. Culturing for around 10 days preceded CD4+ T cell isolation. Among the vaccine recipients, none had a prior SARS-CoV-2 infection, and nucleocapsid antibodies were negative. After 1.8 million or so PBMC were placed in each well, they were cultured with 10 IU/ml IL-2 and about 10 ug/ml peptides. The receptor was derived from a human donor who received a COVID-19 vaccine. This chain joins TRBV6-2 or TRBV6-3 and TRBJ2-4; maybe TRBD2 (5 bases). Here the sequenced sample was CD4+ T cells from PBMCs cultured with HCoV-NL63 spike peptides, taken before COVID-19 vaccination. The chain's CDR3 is CASTPGGLSKNIQYF. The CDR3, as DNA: TGTGCCAGCACCCCCGGCGGGTTGAGCAAAAACATTCAGTACTTC.